The 14 T cell receptor beta chains below all came from one sample that was sequenced in a study of shared clonotypes between healthy human individuals. The table came from immunoSEQ multiplex PCR; TCRdb's copy has only in-frame clones and leaves some out. The data show millions of clones, with roughly 91% seen just once and about 1.5% held by the top ten. Positive CCR7 selection of CD45RO-negative cells yielded the naive CD8 cells, and terminally differentiated effector memory CD45RA+ cells were excluded. Sequences were obtained from naive CD8+ T cells from PBMCs. The receptors here all came from a man aged 18 to 35 in good health. Some clones in this sample may be carry-over from other donors' samples.

V is TRBV28 and J is TRBJ1-1, with D hard to call. CDR1 is MDHEN and CDR2 is SYDVKM in the germline V gene. This CDR3 is 14 amino acids long. Trimming shortened V by 3 bases and J by 0 bases, and 8 bases separated the two germline ends. The CDR3 bases are TGTGCCAGCAGTTTTCAGATCCTGAACACTGAAGCTTTCTTT. It encodes CASSFQILNTEAFF.

This chain joins TRBV29-1 and TRBJ2-7; D is perhaps TRBD1 or TRBD2 (5 bases each). The V and J ends lost 3 bases and 7 bases respectively, with 10 bases between them. CDR1 is SQVTM, CDR2 ANQGSEA, per germline. The CDR3 spans 11 residues. The CDR3: CSVDSWGEQYF. CDR3 coding DNA: TGCAGCGTTGATTCGTGGGGGGAGCAGTACTTC.

This chain joins TRBV27 and TRBJ2-3; maybe TRBD1 (6 bases). Germline lookup yields CDR1 MNHEY and CDR2 SMNVEV (reference sequence). This CDR3 has 14 amino acids. V lost 3 bases and J 1 base, leaving 8 bases between the germline ends. This CDR3 is CASSLWGRTDTQYF. CDR3 nucleotide sequence: TGTGCCAGCAGTTTGTGGGGGCGCACAGATACGCAGTATTTT.

The chain is built from TRBV27 and TRBJ2-1, with a weak D call TRBD1 (5 bases). The CDR3 has 14 residues. V lost 9 bases and J lost 0, with 12 bases in between. From germline, CDR1 is MNHEY and CDR2 SMNVEV (reference sequence). CDR3 residues: CASRRASSYNEQFF. CDR3 DNA sequence: TGTGCCAGTCGCAGGGCAAGCTCCTACAATGAGCAGTTCTTC.

V gene TRBV28 combines with J gene TRBJ2-1; a weak D match, TRBD1 (6 bases). CDR3 length: 16 amino acids. The germline gives CDR1 MDHEN, CDR2 SYDVKM. The V end was cut by 4 bases, the J end by 0 bases, with 13 bases between. The CDR3 DNA sequence: TGTGCCAGCAGTTACCAGGGGCGTAGCTCCTACAATGAGCAGTTCTTC. Its translation: CASSYQGRSSYNEQFF.

CDR3 residues: CASSPDRGRYEQYF. DNA of the CDR3: TGTGCCAGCAGCCCCGACAGGGGGCGGTACGAGCAGTACTTC. The chain uses TRBV5-8 and TRBJ2-7, with 10 bases that match TRBD1. Germline CDR1 and CDR2: SGHTS and YDEGEE. CDR3 size: 14 residues. Trimming at V came to 4 bases and at J to 4 bases, leaving 5 bases not matched to a gene.

The V and J genes are TRBV4-3 and TRBJ2-2, with D possibly being TRBD2 (5 bases). The CDR3 spans 14 residues. The germline CDR1 and CDR2 sequences are LGHNA and YSLEER. The V gene lost 4 bases and the J gene lost 2 bases, with 8 bases spanning the gap. This CDR3 is CASSPGINTGELFF. CDR3 bases: TGCGCCAGCAGCCCCGGGATAAACACCGGGGAGCTGTTTTTT.

The chain uses TRBV5-1 and TRBJ1-2; D is ambiguous. The CDR3 runs to 14 residues. Germline CDR1 and CDR2: SGHRS and YFSETQ. The V gene lost 0 bases and the J gene lost 6 bases, with 12 bases spanning the gap. The DNA of the CDR3 is TGCGCCAGCAGCTTGGATCGACAAGGGAATGGCTACACCTTC. Translating gives CASSLDRQGNGYTF.

V and J are TRBV4-1 and TRBJ1-1, with unresolved D. With 8 bases removed from V and 4 bases from J, the gap between germline ends came to 14 bases. Germline V lookup: CDR1 MGHRA, CDR2 YSYEKL. The CDR3 covers 13 residues. The CDR3 bases are TGCGCCAGCGCTCCGCCCTGGAGCACTGAAGCTTTCTTT. It yields the protein CASAPPWSTEAFF.

V is TRBV19 and J is TRBJ2-1; the match to TRBD2 covers 12 bases. Germline CDR1 reads LNHDA; CDR2 reads SQIVND (reference sequence). The CDR3 sequence is 14 residues long. V gave up 5 bases and J gave up 9 bases; unmatched junction bases: 5. The CDR3 sequence is CASSRLAGGREQFF. CDR3 DNA: TGTGCCAGTAGTCGTCTAGCGGGAGGGCGTGAGCAGTTCTTC.

The chain couples TRBV18 to TRBJ1-2; D is unclear. CDR3 length: 13 amino acids. V lost 5 bases and J lost 2, with 9 bases in between. CDR1 and CDR2 (germline): KGHSH, LQKENI. CDR3 amino acids: CASSMGSNYGYTF. The CDR3 DNA follows: TGTGCCAGCTCAATGGGGAGCAACTATGGCTACACCTTC.

The chain couples TRBV7-9 to TRBJ2-7, with D possibly called TRBD1 or TRBD2 (6 bases each). The V end lost 3 bases, the J end lost 4 bases, and 22 bases lay between the germline ends. CDR3 size: 17 residues. Germline V lookup: CDR1 SEHNR, CDR2 FQNEAQ (reference sequence). The DNA for the CDR3 is TGTGCCAGCAGCTTGGGGAAGGGGCAGGGGACTTCGTACGAGCAGTACTTC. This codes for CASSLGKGQGTSYEQYF.

The chain joins TRBV7-9 to TRBJ2-5, with D tentatively TRBD1 or TRBD2 (6 bases each). Deletions cut 5 bases from V and 7 bases from J, with 23 bases between. The CDR3 has 16 amino acids. Germline CDR1 SEHNR, CDR2 FQNEAQ (reference sequence). The CDR3 bases are TGTGCCAGCAGCCCAACCTCAACAGGGCTGGGGGGGACCCAGTACTTC. Encoded protein: CASSPTSTGLGGTQYF.

This clone came up a few times. This sample also contains other DNA sequences that code for the same CDR3. DNA of the CDR3: TGTGCCTGGAGTGTCGGGACTGAAGCTTTCTTT. Protein product: CAWSVGTEAFF. The rearrangement links TRBV30 to TRBJ1-1; D remains unclear. The length of the CDR3 is 11 residues. Per the germline V gene, CDR1 is GTSNPN and CDR2 is SVGIG (reference sequence). The V end was cut by 0 bases, the J end by 5 bases, with 4 bases between.